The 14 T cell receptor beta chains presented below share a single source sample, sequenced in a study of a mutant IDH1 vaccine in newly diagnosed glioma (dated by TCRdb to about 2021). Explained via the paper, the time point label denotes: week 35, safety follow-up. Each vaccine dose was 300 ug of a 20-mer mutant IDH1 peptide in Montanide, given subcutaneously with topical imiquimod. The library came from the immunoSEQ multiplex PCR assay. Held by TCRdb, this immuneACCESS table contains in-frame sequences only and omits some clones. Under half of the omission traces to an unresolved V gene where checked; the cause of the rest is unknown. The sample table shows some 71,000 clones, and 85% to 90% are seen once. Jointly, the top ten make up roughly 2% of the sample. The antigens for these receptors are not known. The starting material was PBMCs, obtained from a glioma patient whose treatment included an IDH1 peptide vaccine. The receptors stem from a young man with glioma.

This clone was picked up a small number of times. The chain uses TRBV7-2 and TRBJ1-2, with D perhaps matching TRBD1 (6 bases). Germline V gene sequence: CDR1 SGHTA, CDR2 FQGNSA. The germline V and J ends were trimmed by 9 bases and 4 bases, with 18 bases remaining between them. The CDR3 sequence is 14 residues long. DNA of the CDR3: TGTGCCAGTAGGGGAGGAGGGACACTCTATGGCTACACCTTC. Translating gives CASRGGGTLYGYTF. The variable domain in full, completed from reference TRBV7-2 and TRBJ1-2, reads GAGVSQSPSNKVTEKGKDVELRCDPISGHTALYWYRQSLGQGLEFLIYFQGNSAPDKSGLPSDRFSAERTGGSVSTLTIQRTQQEDSAVYLCASRGGGTLYGYTFGSGTRLTVV.

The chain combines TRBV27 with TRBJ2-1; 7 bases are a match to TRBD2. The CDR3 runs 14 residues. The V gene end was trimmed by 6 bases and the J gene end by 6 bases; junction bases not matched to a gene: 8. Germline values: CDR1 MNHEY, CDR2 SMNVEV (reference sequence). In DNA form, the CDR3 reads TGTGCCAGCAGCCCCGGACTAGGGGCCAATGAGCAGTTCTTC. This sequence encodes CASSPGLGANEQFF.

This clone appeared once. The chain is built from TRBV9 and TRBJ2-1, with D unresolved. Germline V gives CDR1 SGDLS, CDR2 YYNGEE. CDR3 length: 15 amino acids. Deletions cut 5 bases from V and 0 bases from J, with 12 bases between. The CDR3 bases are TGTGCCAGCAGTAAGTCGTCAAGCTCCTACAATGAGCAGTTCTTC. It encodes CASSKSSSSYNEQFF.

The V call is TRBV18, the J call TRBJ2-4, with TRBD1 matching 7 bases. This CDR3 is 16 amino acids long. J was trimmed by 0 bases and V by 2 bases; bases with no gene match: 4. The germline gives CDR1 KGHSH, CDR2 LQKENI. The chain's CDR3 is CASSPTGEPAKNIQYF. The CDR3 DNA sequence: TGTGCCAGCTCACCAACAGGGGAACCAGCCAAAAACATTCAGTACTTC.

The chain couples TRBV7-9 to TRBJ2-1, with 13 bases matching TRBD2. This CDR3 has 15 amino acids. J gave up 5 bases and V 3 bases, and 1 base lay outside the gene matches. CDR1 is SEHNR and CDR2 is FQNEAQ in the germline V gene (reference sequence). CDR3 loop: CASSFGLAGDNEQFF. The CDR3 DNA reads TGTGCCAGCAGCTTCGGACTAGCGGGAGACAATGAGCAGTTCTTC.

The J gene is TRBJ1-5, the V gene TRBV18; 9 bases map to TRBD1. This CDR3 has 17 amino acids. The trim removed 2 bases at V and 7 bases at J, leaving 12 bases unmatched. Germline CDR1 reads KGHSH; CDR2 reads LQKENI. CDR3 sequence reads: CASSPARTGGGGQPQHF. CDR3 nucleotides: TGTGCCAGCTCACCAGCCAGAACAGGGGGCGGAGGACAGCCCCAGCATTTT. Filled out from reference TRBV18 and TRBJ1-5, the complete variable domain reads NAGVMQNPRHLVRRRGQEARLRCSPMKGHSHVYWYRQLPEEGLKFMVYLQKENIIDESGMPKERFSAEFPKEGPSILRIQQVVRGDSAAYFCASSPARTGGGGQPQHFGDGTRLSIL.

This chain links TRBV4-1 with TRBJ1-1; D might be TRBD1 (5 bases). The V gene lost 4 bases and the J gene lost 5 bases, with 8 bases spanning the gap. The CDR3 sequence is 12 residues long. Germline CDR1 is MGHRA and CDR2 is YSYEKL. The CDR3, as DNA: TGCGCCAGCAGCCCCGGGACGACTGAAGCTTTCTTT. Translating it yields CASSPGTTEAFF.

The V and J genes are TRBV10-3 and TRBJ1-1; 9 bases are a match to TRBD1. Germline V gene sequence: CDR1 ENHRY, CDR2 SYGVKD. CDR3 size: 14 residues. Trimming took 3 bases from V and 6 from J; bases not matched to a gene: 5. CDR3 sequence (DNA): TGTGCCATCAGTGACGACAGGGGGATCCCTGAAGCTTTCTTT. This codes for CAISDDRGIPEAFF.

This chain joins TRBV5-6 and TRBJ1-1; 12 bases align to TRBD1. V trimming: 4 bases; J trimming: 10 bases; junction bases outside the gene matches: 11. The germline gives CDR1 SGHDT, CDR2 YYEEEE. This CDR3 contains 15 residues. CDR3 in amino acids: CASSGDRGRLSGAFF. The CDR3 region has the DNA TGTGCCAGCAGCGGGGACAGGGGGCGATTAAGTGGAGCTTTCTTT.

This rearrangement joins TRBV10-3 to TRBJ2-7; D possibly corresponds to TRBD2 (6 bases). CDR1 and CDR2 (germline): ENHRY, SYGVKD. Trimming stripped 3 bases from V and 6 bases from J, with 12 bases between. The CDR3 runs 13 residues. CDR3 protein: CAISDQTRSEQYF. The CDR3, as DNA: TGTGCCATCAGTGACCAGACTAGGAGCGAGCAGTACTTC.

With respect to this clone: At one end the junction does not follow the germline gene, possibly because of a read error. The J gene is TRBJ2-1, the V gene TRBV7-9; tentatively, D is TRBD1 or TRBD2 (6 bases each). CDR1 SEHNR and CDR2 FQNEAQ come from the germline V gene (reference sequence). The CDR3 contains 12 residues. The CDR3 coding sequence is TGTGCCAGCAGCTTAGGTGGACGGGGGCAGATCTTC. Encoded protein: CASSLGGRGQIF.

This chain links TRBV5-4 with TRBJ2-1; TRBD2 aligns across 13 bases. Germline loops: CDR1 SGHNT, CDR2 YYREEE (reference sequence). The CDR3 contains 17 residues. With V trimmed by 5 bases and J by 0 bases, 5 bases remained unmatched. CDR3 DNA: TGTGCCAGCAGTTTACTAGCGGGAGGGTCCTCCTACAATGAGCAGTTCTTC. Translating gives CASSLLAGGSSYNEQFF.

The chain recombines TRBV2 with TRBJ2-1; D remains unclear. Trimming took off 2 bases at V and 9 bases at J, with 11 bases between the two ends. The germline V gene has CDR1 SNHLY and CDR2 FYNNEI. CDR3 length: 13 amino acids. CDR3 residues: CASSERAISEQFF. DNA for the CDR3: TGTGCCAGCAGTGAACGGGCTATATCTGAGCAGTTCTTC.

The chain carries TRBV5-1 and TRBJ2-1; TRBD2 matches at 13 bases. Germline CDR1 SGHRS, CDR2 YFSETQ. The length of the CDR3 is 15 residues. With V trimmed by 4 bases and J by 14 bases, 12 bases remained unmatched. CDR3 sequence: CASSTGLAGVGSEFF. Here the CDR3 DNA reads TGCGCCAGCAGCACCGGACTAGCGGGAGTGGGTTCGGAGTTCTTC.